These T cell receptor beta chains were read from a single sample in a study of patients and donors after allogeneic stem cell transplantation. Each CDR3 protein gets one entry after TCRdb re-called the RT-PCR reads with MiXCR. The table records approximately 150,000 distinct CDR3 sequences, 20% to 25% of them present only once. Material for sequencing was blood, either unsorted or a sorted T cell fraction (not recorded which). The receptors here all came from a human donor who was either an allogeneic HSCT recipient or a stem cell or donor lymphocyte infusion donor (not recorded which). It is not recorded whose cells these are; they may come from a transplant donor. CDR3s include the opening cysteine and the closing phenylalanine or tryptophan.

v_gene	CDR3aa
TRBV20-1	CSAREGAGSYGYTF
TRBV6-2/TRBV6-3	CASTPLRTEKNSPLHF
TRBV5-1	CASSSTGIGQPQHF
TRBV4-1	CASSTSGNSYEQYF
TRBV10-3	CAISGTGRDGEAFF
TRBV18	CASSPQAGGTYEQYF
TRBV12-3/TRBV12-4	CASSSQGLHTEAFF
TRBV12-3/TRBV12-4	CASSQAGGGTEAFF
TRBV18	CASSPPIRGQETQYF
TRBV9	CASSVADQWGPISEAFF
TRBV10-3	CAINSGEGQETQYF
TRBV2	CASSEAGEKLFF
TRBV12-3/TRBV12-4	CASREGPGLGHEQFF
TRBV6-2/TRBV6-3	CASTVFGQGHPIKNLNTEAFF
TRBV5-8	CASGKDPWNTEAFF
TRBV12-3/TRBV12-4	CASRSGQGISSYNEQFF
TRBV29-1	CSVEGLSVGVHNEQFF
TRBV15	CATSRDLQGTNNEQFF
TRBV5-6	CASSLEGQNYGYTF
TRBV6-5	CASSERAANEKLFF
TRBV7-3	CASSFDRANEQFF
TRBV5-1	CASSLDRMNTEAFF
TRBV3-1	CASSHTSGAPYEQYF
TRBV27	CASSLVQSSYEQYF
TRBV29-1	CSVTDPDQPQHF
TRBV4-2	CASSQGGLMNTGEPFF
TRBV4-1	CASSQESETRELFF
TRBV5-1	CASSMGLNSYEQYF
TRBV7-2	CASKGLRTGNTIYF
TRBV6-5	CASRLLAGVGYGIDEQFF
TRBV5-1	CASSLGPGRQETQYF
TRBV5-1	CASSLGTGELNTEAFF
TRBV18	CASSPPSPAYEQYF
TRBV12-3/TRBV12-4	CASSGTVYYEQYF
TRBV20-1	CSASPGRLNTEAFF
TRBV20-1	CSARRGERGKAGELFF
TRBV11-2	CASSLGTGTEAFF
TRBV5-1	CASSLSPQPDTQYF
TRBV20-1	CSARAGTANTGELFF
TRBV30	CAWTGQGASEAFF
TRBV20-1	CSASYETGGDYNEQFF
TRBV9	CASSAARGMNTEAFF
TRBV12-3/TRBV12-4	CASSFWGRTEAFF
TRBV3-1	CASSPRTSGEYNEQFF
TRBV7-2	CASSLVTGNTEAFF
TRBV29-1	CSVERVSTNTEAFF
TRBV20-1	CSAMRSLNEKLFF